The 16 T cell receptor beta chains below were found in one sample sequenced in a study of radiotherapy plus CTLA-4 blockade in lung cancer. Produced via immunoSEQ multiplex PCR; TCRdb's table is partial and in-frame only. Here the sample spans 70,000 to 100,000 clones, about 90% being singletons. This sample comprised peripheral blood, obtained from a patient treated with radiotherapy plus ipilimumab. These receptors came from a human donor with non-small cell lung cancer who had a partial response to radiotherapy plus ipilimumab.

The chain combines TRBV5-1 with TRBJ2-1; TRBD2 aligns across 9 bases. The CDR3 has 16 amino acids. The junction had 8 bases not matched to a gene; V was cut back by 3 bases and J by 4 bases. The germline V gene encodes CDR1 SGHRS and CDR2 YFSETQ. CDR3 sequence reads: CASSWGAGGKYNEQFF. As DNA, the CDR3 is TGCGCCAGCAGCTGGGGAGCGGGAGGAAAGTACAATGAGCAGTTCTTC.

V is TRBV14 and J is TRBJ1-2; TRBD1 is a possible D gene (6 bases). Trimming removed 0 bases from V and 14 bases from J, with 13 bases in between. The CDR3 is 12 amino acids. CDR1 is SGHDN and CDR2 is FVKESK in the germline V gene. CDR3 bases: TGTGCCAGCAGCCAAGATCGGACAGCCTTTACCTTC. Translating gives CASSQDRTAFTF. Supplemented by reference TRBV14 and TRBJ1-2, the full variable domain reads EAGVTQFPSHSVIEKGQTVTLRCDPISGHDNLYWYRRVMGKEIKFLLHFVKESKQDESGMPNNRFLAERTGGTYSTLKVQPAELEDSGVYFCASSQDRTAFTFGSGTRLTVV.

As for this clone: The same CDR3 arises from other DNA sequences in this sample as well. V and J are TRBV28 and TRBJ2-1; 9 bases are a match to TRBD2. The trim removed 6 bases at V and 7 bases at J, leaving 7 bases unmatched. CDR1 is MDHEN and CDR2 is SYDVKM in the germline V gene. The CDR3 loop spans 14 amino acids. The CDR3 DNA is TGTGCCAGCAGCAGTAGCGGGAGCTATAATGAGCAGTTCTTC. Its protein is CASSSSGSYNEQFF.

This chain links TRBV5-6 with TRBJ1-2, with 9 bases identical to TRBD1. The germline V gene has CDR1 SGHDT and CDR2 YYEEEE. The CDR3 loop spans 13 amino acids. V gave up 5 bases and J gave up 4 bases; unmatched junction bases: 3. The CDR3 bases are TGTGCCAGCAGAACGACAGGGGGCTATGGCTACACCTTC. It codes for CASRTTGGYGYTF.

This chain links TRBV19 with TRBJ1-6; D remains ambiguous. This CDR3 has 13 residues. Germline CDR1 is LNHDA and CDR2 is SQIVND (reference sequence). The V and J ends lost 3 bases and 10 bases respectively, with 10 bases between them. The CDR3 nucleotides are TGTGCCAGTAGTATCCGGGAGGAATCACCCCTCCACTTT. It codes for CASSIREESPLHF.

This chain connects TRBV10-3 to TRBJ2-2; TRBD2 matches at 15 bases. The CDR3 totals 17 residues. J lost 7 bases, V lost 7 bases, and 10 bases had no gene match. Germline assignment: CDR1 ENHRY and CDR2 SYGVKD. CDR3: CAINPGLAGGSLGELFF. CDR3 coding DNA: TGTGCCATCAACCCGGGACTAGCGGGAGGCTCTCTCGGGGAGCTGTTTTTT.

The CDR3 is CASSPDFRQGPITDTQYF. The CDR3 nucleotides read TGTGCCAGCTCACCCGACTTCCGACAGGGGCCCATCACAGATACGCAGTATTTT. V usage is TRBV18 and J usage is TRBJ2-3, with 8 bases matching TRBD1. CDR1 KGHSH and CDR2 LQKENI come from the germline V gene. This CDR3 is built from 18 residues. J gave up 2 bases and V 3 bases, and 13 bases lay outside the gene matches.

There are a few counts of this clone. The V call is TRBV4-1, the J call TRBJ1-1, with a tentative D call TRBD1 (6 bases). V lost 3 bases to trimming and J lost 8 bases, with 13 bases between them. The germline CDR1 and CDR2 sequences are MGHRA and YSYEKL. The CDR3 is 13 residues long. The CDR3 reads CASSQASGTEAFF. The CDR3, as DNA: TGCGCCAGCAGCCAGGCCTCCGGGACAGAAGCTTTCTTT.

This clone was found once. The chain joins TRBV5-4 to TRBJ2-7, with 9 nucleotides matching TRBD2. The CDR3 is 15 residues long. Germline CDR1 is SGHNT and CDR2 is YYREEE (reference sequence). The ends lost 7 bases at V and 5 bases at J; junction bases unmatched: 13. The CDR3 region has the DNA TGTGCCAGCCAGATGGTAGCGGGAGCTCGGAACGAGCAGTACTTC. This encodes CASQMVAGARNEQYF.

In its sample, this clone was seen once. The chain joins TRBV7-2 to TRBJ2-1; 8 positions match TRBD2. The CDR3 is made up of 15 amino acids. The V segment lost 5 bases and the J segment 4 bases; nucleotides outside the gene matches: 7. The germline gives CDR1 SGHTA, CDR2 FQGNSA. The CDR3 DNA is TGTGCCAGCAGCCCCGGGGGGGTGAGATACAATGAGCAGTTCTTC. Its protein product is CASSPGGVRYNEQFF.

This clone was detected only a few times. The chain joins TRBV10-3 to TRBJ1-5; D is uncertain. This CDR3 has 14 residues. Trimming took 4 bases from V and 4 from J, leaving 11 bases between them. Germline V gives CDR1 ENHRY, CDR2 SYGVKD. CDR3 coding DNA: TGTGCCATCAGTGCCCCGGGAACAAATCAGCCCCAGCATTTT. Encoded protein: CAISAPGTNQPQHF.

The chain employs TRBV2 and TRBJ2-7; 8 bases are shared with TRBD2. CDR1 and CDR2 (germline): SNHLY, FYNNEI. The length of the CDR3 is 14 residues. V trimming: 3 bases; J trimming: 5 bases; junction bases outside the gene matches: 6. CDR3: CASSDRAGANEQYF. In DNA form, the CDR3 reads TGTGCCAGCAGTGACCGAGCGGGAGCAAACGAGCAGTACTTC.

The chain combines TRBV19 with TRBJ2-2, with TRBD2 as a possible D gene (6 bases). V gave up 2 bases and J gave up 5 bases, with 9 bases separating them. The CDR3 is 14 amino acids. Germline CDR1 LNHDA, CDR2 SQIVND (reference sequence). The CDR3 coding sequence is TGTGCCAGTAGTATAAAAGGGACTACCGGGGAGCTGTTTTTT. As protein: CASSIKGTTGELFF.

This clone was picked up a small number of times. The chain combines TRBV9 with TRBJ1-4; no reliable D call. V was cut by 3 bases and J by 8 bases, with 14 bases left in between. Germline V gene data show CDR1 as SGDLS and CDR2 as YYNGEE. This CDR3 has 14 residues. The CDR3 loop reads CASSGAGDGEKLFF. CDR3 DNA: TGTGCCAGCAGCGGGGCAGGTGATGGGGAAAAACTGTTTTTT.

This sequence joins TRBV29-1 and TRBJ1-4; 11 bases line up with TRBD1. This CDR3 is built from 15 residues. Trimming took 6 bases from V and 7 from J; bases not matched to a gene: 10. Germline V gene data show CDR1 as SQVTM and CDR2 as ANQGSEA. CDR3 in amino acids: CSVRTGGARGEKLFF. As DNA, the CDR3 is TGCAGCGTGCGGACAGGGGGCGCGCGAGGTGAAAAACTGTTTTTT.

This chain connects TRBV28 to TRBJ2-7, with D tentatively TRBD2 (5 bases). CDR1 MDHEN and CDR2 SYDVKM come from the germline V gene. This CDR3 contains 13 residues. V shed 3 bases and J shed 2 bases, with 8 bases lying between them. In DNA, the CDR3 is TGTGCCAGCAGTTTGGGCGGGCCCTACGAGCAGTACGTC. It codes for CASSLGGPYEQYV.